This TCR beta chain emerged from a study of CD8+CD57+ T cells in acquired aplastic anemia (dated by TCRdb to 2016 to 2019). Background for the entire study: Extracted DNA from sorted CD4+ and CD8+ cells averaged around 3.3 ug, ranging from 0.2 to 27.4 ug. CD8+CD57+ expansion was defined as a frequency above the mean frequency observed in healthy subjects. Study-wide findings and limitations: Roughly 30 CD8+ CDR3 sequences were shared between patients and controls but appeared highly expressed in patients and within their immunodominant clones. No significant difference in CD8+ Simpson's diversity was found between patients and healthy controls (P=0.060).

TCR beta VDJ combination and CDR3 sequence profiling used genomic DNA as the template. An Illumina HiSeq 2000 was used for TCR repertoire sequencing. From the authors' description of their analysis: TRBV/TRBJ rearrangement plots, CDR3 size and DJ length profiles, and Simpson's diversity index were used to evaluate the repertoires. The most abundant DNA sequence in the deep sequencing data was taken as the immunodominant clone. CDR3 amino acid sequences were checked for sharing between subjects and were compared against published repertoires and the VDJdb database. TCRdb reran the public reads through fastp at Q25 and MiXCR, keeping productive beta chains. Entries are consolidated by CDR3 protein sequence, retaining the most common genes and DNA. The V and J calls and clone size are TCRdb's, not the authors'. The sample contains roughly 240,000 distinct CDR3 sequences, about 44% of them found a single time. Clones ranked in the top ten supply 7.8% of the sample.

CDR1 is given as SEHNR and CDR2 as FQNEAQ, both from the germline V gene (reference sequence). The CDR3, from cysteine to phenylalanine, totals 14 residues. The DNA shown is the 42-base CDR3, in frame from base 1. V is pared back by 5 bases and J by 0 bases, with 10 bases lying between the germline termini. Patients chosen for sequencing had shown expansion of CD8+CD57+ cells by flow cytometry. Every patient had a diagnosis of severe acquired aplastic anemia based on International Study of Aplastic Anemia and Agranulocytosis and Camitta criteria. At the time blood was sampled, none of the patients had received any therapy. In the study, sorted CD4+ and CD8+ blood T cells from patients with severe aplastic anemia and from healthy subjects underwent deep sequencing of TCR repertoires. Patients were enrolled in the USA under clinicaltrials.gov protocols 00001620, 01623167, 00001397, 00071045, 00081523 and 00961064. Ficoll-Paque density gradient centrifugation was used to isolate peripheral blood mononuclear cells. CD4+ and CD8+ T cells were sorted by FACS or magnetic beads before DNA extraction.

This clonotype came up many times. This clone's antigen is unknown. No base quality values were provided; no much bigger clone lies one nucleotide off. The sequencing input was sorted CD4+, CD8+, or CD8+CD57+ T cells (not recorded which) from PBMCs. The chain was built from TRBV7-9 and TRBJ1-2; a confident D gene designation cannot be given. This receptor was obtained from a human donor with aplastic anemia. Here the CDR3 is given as CASSPPSTNYGYTF. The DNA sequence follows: TGTGCCAGCAGCCCCCCTTCGACTAACTATGGCTACACCTTC.